This T cell receptor beta chain was profiled in a study of cytotoxic CD8 clonotypes in ibrutinib-treated CLL. Broader study findings: Rising at ibrutinib response, clonality subsequently fell back toward baseline at progression. Sampling times differed between sustained-remission and progressing patients.

The assay was immunoSEQ multiplex PCR, and TCRdb's table has in-frame clones only and misses some. The sample includes about 200,000 clones, more than 75% of them seen just once. Library input was 1.5 to 2 micrograms of DNA from cryopreserved PBMCs. A word on this clone: Its specificity is unknown.

The germline V gene encodes CDR1 MNHNS and CDR2 SASEGT. This CDR3 is 16 amino acids long. V shed 3 bases and J 5 bases; nucleotides not matched to a gene: 9. The specimen comprised PBMCs, sampled after 12 months of ibrutinib treatment. The genes are TRBV6-1 and TRBJ1-5, with TRBD1 identical over 8 bases. The receptor's source is a human donor with chronic lymphocytic leukemia. This CDR3 is CASSDLDRAGDQPQHF. The CDR3 DNA follows: TGTGCCAGCAGTGATTTGGACAGGGCTGGTGATCAGCCCCAGCATTTT.